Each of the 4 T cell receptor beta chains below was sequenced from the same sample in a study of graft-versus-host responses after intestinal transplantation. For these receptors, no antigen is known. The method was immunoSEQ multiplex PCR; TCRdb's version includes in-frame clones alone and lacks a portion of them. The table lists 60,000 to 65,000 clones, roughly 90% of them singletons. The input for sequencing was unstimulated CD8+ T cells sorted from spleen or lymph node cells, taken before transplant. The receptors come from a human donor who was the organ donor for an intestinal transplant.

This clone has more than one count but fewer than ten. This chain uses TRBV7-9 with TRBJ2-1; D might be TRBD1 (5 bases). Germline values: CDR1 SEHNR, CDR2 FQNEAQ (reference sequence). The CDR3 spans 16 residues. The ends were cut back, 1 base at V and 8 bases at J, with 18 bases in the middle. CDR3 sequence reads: CASSLVGRSLFDEQFF. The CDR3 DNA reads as TGTGCCAGCAGCTTAGTGGGGCGGAGCCTTTTCGATGAGCAGTTCTTC.

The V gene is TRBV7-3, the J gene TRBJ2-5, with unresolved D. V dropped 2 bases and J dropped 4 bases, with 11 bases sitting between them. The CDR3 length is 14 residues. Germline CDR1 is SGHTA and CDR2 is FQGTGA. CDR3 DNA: TGTGCCAGCAGCTTATCTTCTAATATAGAGACCCAGTACTTC. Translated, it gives CASSLSSNIETQYF.

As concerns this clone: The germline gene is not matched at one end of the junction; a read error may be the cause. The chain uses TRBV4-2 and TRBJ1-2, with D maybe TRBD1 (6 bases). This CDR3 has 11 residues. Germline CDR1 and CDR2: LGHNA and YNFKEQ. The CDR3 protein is CASSHFRTAVF. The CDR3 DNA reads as TGTGCCAGCAGCCATTTCAGGACAGCCGTCTTC.

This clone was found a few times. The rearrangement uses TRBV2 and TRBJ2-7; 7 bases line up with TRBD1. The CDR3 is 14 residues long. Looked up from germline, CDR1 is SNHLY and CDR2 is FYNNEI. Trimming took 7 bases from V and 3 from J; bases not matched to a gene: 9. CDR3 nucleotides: TGTGCCAGCACCGACCGGGACAGAGTCTACGAGCAGTACTTC. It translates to CASTDRDRVYEQYF.